This TCR beta chain was identified in a study of T-cell memory formation after mild COVID-19. Background on the study: For the most part, TCR clusters were specific to one donor.

This CDR3 contains 15 residues. Trimming removed 5 bases at V and 4 bases at J, with 14 bases between. Germline V gene lookup returns CDR1 MNHEY and CDR2 SVGAGI. TCRdb ran MiXCR on the 5' RACE reads and lists one entry per CDR3 protein. The sample records roughly 610,000 distinct CDR3 sequences, roughly 17% being singletons. This sequence joins TRBV6-5 and TRBJ2-2; the D gene is possibly TRBD1 (6 bases). This clonotype was sampled from an adult woman who had mild COVID-19 (a few samples of this study predate the infection). Cell type and time point are not known. Sequencing was performed on PBMCs or a T cell subset sorted from them (not recorded which). CDR3 loop: CASSPGQTLTGELFF. CDR3 bases: TGTGCCAGCAGTCCCGGACAGACCCTCACCGGGGAGCTGTTTTTT.